What follows are 9 T cell receptor beta chains derived from one specimen sequenced in a study of cytomegalovirus exposure and HLA in healthy donors. The PCR employed 60 Vbeta primers together with 13 Jbeta primers. This table comes from immunoSEQ multiplex PCR, and its TCRdb copy is limited to in-frame clones, with some not included. The sample shows some 160,000 clones, and approximately 2% sits with its ten largest clones. Sequencing input: PBMCs. The receptors stem from a man aged 25 to 45 in good health and CMV-seronegative.

The chain carries TRBV5-5 and TRBJ2-2; D might be TRBD2 (5 bases). This CDR3 has 14 amino acids. V lost 4 bases and J 1 base, leaving 8 bases between the germline ends. The germline CDR1 and CDR2 sequences are SGHKS and YYEKEE (reference sequence). The CDR3 here is CASSVDLNTGELFF. DNA of the CDR3: TGTGCCAGCAGCGTGGACTTGAACACCGGGGAGCTGTTTTTT.

V gene TRBV7-2 combines with J gene TRBJ2-2; 11 bases fit TRBD2. The CDR3 has 15 residues. Per germline, CDR1 SGHTA and CDR2 FQGNSA. Unmatched junction bases numbered 1, after V lost 5 bases and J lost 2 bases. CDR3 protein: CASSRLAGNTGELFF. The CDR3 nucleotides read TGTGCCAGCAGCAGACTAGCGGGAAACACCGGGGAGCTGTTTTTT.

The chain uses TRBV11-2 and TRBJ2-7; 8 bases map to TRBD1. V was clipped by 6 bases and J by 0 bases; unmatched bases: 10. Germline V CDR1 and CDR2: SGHAT, FQNNGV. The CDR3 totals 16 residues. This CDR3 is CASSLQPGQDSYEQYF. The CDR3 region has the DNA TGTGCCAGCAGTTTACAACCGGGACAGGACTCCTACGAGCAGTACTTC.

J is TRBJ2-3 and V is TRBV5-1, with D perhaps TRBD2 (5 bases). V was shortened by 0 bases and J by 0 bases, with 8 bases between the two germline ends. The germline gives CDR1 SGHRS, CDR2 YFSETQ. This CDR3 contains 15 residues. DNA of the CDR3: TGCGCCAGCAGCTTGGTAGCGTCTAGCACAGATACGCAGTATTTT. This sequence encodes CASSLVASSTDTQYF.

J is TRBJ2-3 and V is TRBV11-3; TRBD2 agrees at 7 bases. V lost 5 bases to trimming and J lost 3 bases; unmatched junction nucleotides: 8. CDR1 and CDR2 from the germline V gene are SGHNT and YENEEA. CDR3 length: 15 residues. CDR3 residues: CASSAWRERTDTQYF. Here the CDR3 DNA reads TGTGCCAGCAGCGCGTGGCGGGAGAGGACAGATACGCAGTATTTT.

The chain combines TRBV11-2 with TRBJ2-1; 9 bases are a match to TRBD2. There are 15 residues in the CDR3. The trim removed 2 bases at V and 5 bases at J, leaving 4 bases unmatched. Germline V CDR1 and CDR2: SGHAT, FQNNGV. CDR3 amino acids: CASSLRTSADNEQFF. CDR3 nucleotide sequence: TGTGCCAGCAGCTTAAGGACTAGCGCGGACAATGAGCAGTTCTTC.

The rearrangement uses TRBV10-2 and TRBJ2-1, with 14 bases that match TRBD2. The CDR3 spans 16 residues. V lost 6 bases to trimming and J lost 6 bases; unmatched junction nucleotides: 7. Germline V gene data show CDR1 as WSHSY and CDR2 as SAAADI. The chain's CDR3 is CASRPLTSGRGNEQFF. The CDR3 DNA reads as TGCGCCAGCAGACCACTGACTAGCGGGAGGGGCAATGAGCAGTTCTTC.

The rearrangement links TRBV9 to TRBJ2-1; TRBD2 aligns across 10 bases. The CDR3 consists of 16 residues. V lost 4 bases, J lost 9 bases, and 13 bases stayed unmatched. From germline, CDR1 is SGDLS and CDR2 YYNGEE. This CDR3 reads CASSSRTSGRKFEQFF. The CDR3 DNA sequence: TGTGCCAGCAGCTCCAGGACTAGCGGAAGAAAATTTGAGCAGTTCTTC.

The CDR3 sequence is CASRSSGNTIYF. DNA of the CDR3: TGTGCCAGCAGGAGCTCTGGAAACACCATATATTTT. The chain joins TRBV6-5 to TRBJ1-3; D remains unclear. This CDR3 contains 12 residues. Deletions cut 6 bases from V and 0 bases from J, with 3 bases between. Germline assignment: CDR1 MNHEY and CDR2 SVGAGI.